Listed here are 14 T cell receptor beta chains from one sample, sequenced in a study of cytomegalovirus exposure and HLA in healthy donors. PCR primers comprised 60 Vbeta and 13 Jbeta primers. The repertoire was sequenced with immunoSEQ multiplex PCR; TCRdb's copy has only in-frame clones and lacks some. The sample records 150,000 to 200,000 clones, 75% being singletons. Input material: PBMCs. The receptors were gathered from a man aged 18 to 30 in good health and CMV-seropositive.

The chain couples TRBV19 to TRBJ2-7, with a tentative D call TRBD1 (5 bases). Trimming left V 5 bases short and J 6 bases short, with 17 bases between. The CDR3 is made up of 14 amino acids. Germline V gene data show CDR1 as LNHDA and CDR2 as SQIVND (reference sequence). The CDR3 DNA reads TGTGCCAGTAGTCCGACAGAGAGACTCTTCGAGCAGTACTTC. This encodes CASSPTERLFEQYF. Looking up the rest from reference TRBV19 and TRBJ2-7 gives the full variable domain: DGGITQSPKYLFRKEGQNVTLSCEQNLNHDAMYWYRQDPGQGLRLIYYSQIVNDFQKGDIAEGYSVSREKKESFPLTVTSAQKNPTAFYLCASSPTERLFEQYFGPGTRLTVT.

The chain is built from TRBV7-9 and TRBJ2-7; D possibly corresponds to TRBD2 (6 bases). V was trimmed by 4 bases and J by 0 bases, leaving 19 bases between them. CDR1 SEHNR and CDR2 FQNEAQ come from the germline V gene (reference sequence). The CDR3 is 17 amino acids. CDR3 sequence reads: CASSSTISGRSSYEQYF. CDR3 nucleotide sequence: TGTGCCAGCAGCTCTACAATTAGCGGCCGTAGCTCCTACGAGCAGTACTTC.

This rearrangement joins TRBV9 to TRBJ2-6; 12 bases line up with TRBD1. With V trimmed by 4 bases and J by 3 bases, 5 bases remained unmatched. CDR1 and CDR2 from the germline V gene are SGDLS and YYNGEE. There are 17 residues in the CDR3. Here the CDR3 reads CASSKGQGARGANVLTF. CDR3 nucleotide sequence: TGTGCCAGCAGCAAGGGACAGGGGGCGCGTGGGGCCAACGTCCTGACTTTC.

This chain uses TRBV5-1 with TRBJ2-7; D is unclear. Germline V gene data show CDR1 as SGHRS and CDR2 as YFSETQ. The CDR3 runs 15 residues. The germline V and J ends were trimmed by 1 base and 0 bases, with 11 bases remaining between them. In DNA, the CDR3 is TGCGCCAGCAGCTTGATGGCAGTTAACTCCTACGAGCAGTACTTC. This gives the protein CASSLMAVNSYEQYF. The full variable domain, with the rest looked up from reference TRBV5-1 and TRBJ2-7, is KAGVTQTPRYLIKTRGQQVTLSCSPISGHRSVSWYQQTPGQGLQFLFEYFSETQRNKGNFPGRFSGRQFSNSRSEMNVSTLELGDSALYLCASSLMAVNSYEQYFGPGTRLTVT.

The chain couples TRBV7-2 to TRBJ2-1, with 14 bases that match TRBD2. This CDR3 has 18 amino acids. J was trimmed by 0 bases and V by 4 bases; bases with no gene match: 5. CDR1 is SGHTA, CDR2 FQGNSA, per germline. Written as DNA, the CDR3 is TGTGCCAGCAGCTCGGGACTAGCGGGAGTTAACTCCTACAATGAGCAGTTCTTC. This codes for CASSSGLAGVNSYNEQFF.

This sequence joins TRBV27 and TRBJ1-4, with TRBD1 matching 8 bases. V trimming: 6 bases; J trimming: 0 bases; junction bases outside the gene matches: 3. Germline assignment: CDR1 MNHEY and CDR2 SMNVEV (reference sequence). This CDR3 is built from 15 residues. The CDR3 nucleotides are TGTGCCAGCAGGTTACAGGGGGCAACTAATGAAAAACTGTTTTTT. The encoded protein is CASRLQGATNEKLFF.

This clone was detected only once. CDR3 sequence (DNA): TGTGCCACCAGCAGAGATATCCACAGGTACAAAAACATTCAGTACTTC. Encoded protein: CATSRDIHRYKNIQYF. V is TRBV15 and J is TRBJ2-4, with D possibly TRBD1 on 5 matching bases. Germline V lookup: CDR1 LNHNV, CDR2 YYDKDF (reference sequence). The CDR3 extends over 16 amino acids. Trimming pared 0 bases from V and 3 bases from J, leaving 12 bases between.

The rearrangement links TRBV18 to TRBJ2-7, with D hard to call. Germline CDR1 KGHSH, CDR2 LQKENI. Trimming stripped 3 bases from V and 0 bases from J, with 15 bases between. The CDR3 sequence is 16 residues long. CDR3 nucleotides: TGTGCCAGCTCACCGAATAGAGCGAAGAGCTCCTACGAGCAGTACTTC. Its protein product is CASSPNRAKSSYEQYF.

The CDR3 here is CASSGYGRNHEQYF. The DNA of the CDR3 is TGTGCCAGCAGTGGATACGGGAGGAACCACGAGCAGTACTTC. The rearrangement joins TRBV6-1 to TRBJ2-7; 7 nucleotides align to TRBD2. CDR1 and CDR2 (germline): MNHNS, SASEGT. The CDR3 covers 14 residues. J was trimmed by 5 bases and V by 4 bases; bases with no gene match: 8.

This chain links TRBV6-4 with TRBJ1-1; the D gene is possibly TRBD1 (5 bases). Germline lookup yields CDR1 MRHNA and CDR2 SNTAGT. The CDR3 totals 15 residues. V was trimmed by 6 bases and J by 5 bases, leaving 19 bases between them. CDR3 nucleotide sequence: TGTGCCAGCAGCTCGGGGGAAGCCGGTGGGACTGAAGCTTTCTTT. Protein sequence: CASSSGEAGGTEAFF.

This chain joins TRBV7-3 and TRBJ2-2; 11 positions match TRBD2. The CDR3 totals 16 residues. Germline V gene lookup returns CDR1 SGHTA and CDR2 FQGTGA. Trimming removed 4 bases from V and 7 bases from J; junction bases left unmatched: 8. CDR3 sequence: CASSYGLAGGYGELFF. The CDR3 DNA reads TGTGCCAGCAGCTACGGTCTAGCGGGAGGATACGGGGAGCTGTTTTTT. Combining the CDR3 with reference TRBV7-3 and TRBJ2-2 gives the whole variable domain GAGVSQTPSNKVTEKGKYVELRCDPISGHTALYWYRQSLGQGPEFLIYFQGTGAADDSGLPNDRFFAVRPEGSVSTLKIQRTERGDSAVYLCASSYGLAGGYGELFFGEGSRLTVL.

This clone was detected once. The chain couples TRBV7-6 to TRBJ2-7; 8 bases fit TRBD2. V lost 5 bases, J lost 6 bases, and 9 bases stayed unmatched. The CDR3 contains 14 residues. CDR1 and CDR2 (germline): SGHVS, FNYEAQ. The CDR3: CASSGRGGKGEQYF. CDR3 DNA sequence: TGTGCCAGCAGCGGCCGGGGGGGAAAGGGCGAGCAGTACTTC. The full variable domain, in which reference TRBV7-6 and TRBJ2-7 provide the parts outside the CDR3, is GAGVSQSPRYKVTKRGQDVALRCDPISGHVSLYWYRQALGQGPEFLTYFNYEAQQDKSGLPNDRFSAERPEGSISTLTIQRTEQRDSAMYRCASSGRGGKGEQYFGPGTRLTVT.

The rearrangement links TRBV5-6 to TRBJ2-5; a possible D gene is TRBD2 (5 bases). This CDR3 comprises 14 residues. CDR1 is SGHDT, CDR2 YYEEEE, per germline. The germline V and J ends were trimmed by 4 bases and 2 bases, with 12 bases remaining between them. CDR3 residues: CASSLGLIQETQYF. Written as DNA, the CDR3 is TGTGCCAGCAGCCTCGGACTGATTCAAGAGACCCAGTACTTC. Full variable domain (rest looked up from reference TRBV5-6 and TRBJ2-5): DAGVTQSPTHLIKTRGQQVTLRCSPKSGHDTVSWYQQALGQGPQFIFQYYEEEERQRGNFPDRFSGHQFPNYSSELNVNALLLGDSALYLCASSLGLIQETQYFGPGTRLLVL.

This rearrangement joins TRBV7-2 to TRBJ2-3; D possibly corresponds to TRBD1 (6 bases). V gave up 6 bases and J gave up 5 bases, with 15 bases separating them. Per the germline V gene, CDR1 is SGHTA and CDR2 is FQGNSA. This CDR3 has 14 residues. The CDR3 nucleotides are TGTGCCAGCAGTCAACAGGGTTTATTAGATACGCAGTATTTT. Translating it yields CASSQQGLLDTQYF. Together with reference TRBV7-2 and TRBJ2-3, the CDR3 gives the full variable domain: GAGVSQSPSNKVTEKGKDVELRCDPISGHTALYWYRQSLGQGLEFLIYFQGNSAPDKSGLPSDRFSAERTGGSVSTLTIQRTQQEDSAVYLCASSQQGLLDTQYFGPGTRLTVL.